This T cell receptor beta chain is from a study of shared clonotypes between healthy human individuals. Clones were sequenced by immunoSEQ multiplex PCR, and TCRdb holds only the in-frame ones, with some missing. Of some 790,000 clones in the sample, just under 75% were seen once. V was clipped by 0 bases and J by 4 bases; unmatched bases: 10. The CDR3 is 19 amino acids. CDR1 and CDR2 (germline): LGHNA, YNFKEQ. This TCR was recovered from a woman aged 25 to 45 in good health. Sequenced input: memory CD4+ T cells sorted from blood. Subset in this sample: CD45RA-negative fraction. The chain is built from TRBV4-2 and TRBJ2-5; 14 bases are shared with TRBD2. This CDR3 reads CASSQDRGLAGGQAETQYF. The CDR3, as DNA: TGTGCCAGCAGCCAAGATCGTGGACTAGCGGGAGGACAGGCAGAGACCCAGTACTTC.